The rows below give T cell receptor beta chains drawn from one sample of a study of shared clonotypes between healthy human individuals. Sequencing was performed with immunoSEQ multiplex PCR; in TCRdb, only in-frame clones are kept and a portion is missing. The table includes under 1,900,000 clones, 97% to 99% detected once. The sequenced sample was naive CD4+ T cells sorted from blood. The receptors stem from a man aged 30-40 years in good health. CDR3s leave out the opening cysteine and the closing phenylalanine or tryptophan.

v_gene	j_gene	CDR3aa
TRBV11-2	TRBJ1-1	ASSDRRSGNTEAF
TRBV20-1	TRBJ2-1	SARYRYDPF
TRBV6-5	TRBJ1-3	ASSLSAAPGNTIY
TRBV4-3	TRBJ1-4	ASSLIGATNEKLF
TRBV30	TRBJ2-1	AHRGSGRLGEQF
TRBV2	TRBJ1-2	ASRSTGPQGYT
TRBV25-1	TRBJ2-1	ASRYDSYNEQF
TRBV5-5	TRBJ2-5	ASSAGLAGEQETQY
TRBV30	TRBJ1-2	AWRPGQNYGYT
TRBV5-5	TRBJ2-7	ASSLGRSYEQY
TRBV10-2	TRBJ1-2	ASKLNSRDSGRYT
TRBV7-9	TRBJ2-3	ASSLFQGVITDTQY
TRBV4-1	TRBJ2-7	ASSQVTLAGVGYEQY
TRBV4-1	TRBJ2-1	ASSPSWGQGVNEQF
TRBV30	TRBJ1-1	ARAPGTGGDTEAF
TRBV25-1	TRBJ2-1	ASSEAGTGRQF
TRBV5-5	TRBJ2-5	ASSFGPGLLLGTQY
TRBV19	TRBJ2-1	ASSMISGTSNNEQF
TRBV9	TRBJ1-2	ASSPRRQSYGYT
TRBV28	TRBJ2-7	ASSPRNEQY
TRBV20-1	TRBJ2-1	SARVNEQF
TRBV28	TRBJ2-3	ASSTGTTITDTQY
TRBV19	TRBJ2-7	ASSKQGVPYEQY
TRBV7-2	TRBJ2-5	ASSLSASQY
TRBV14	TRBJ2-7	ASSLDFYEQY
TRBV11-2	TRBJ2-1	ASSLEAGYILQF
TRBV7-9	TRBJ1-4	ASSPGGQGINEKLF
TRBV11-2	TRBJ1-2	ASSLQGFSGYT
TRBV27	TRBJ1-2	ASSLGTGNYGYT
TRBV11-2	TRBJ2-6	ASSARDRGVSGANVLT
TRBV2	TRBJ2-2	ASTGGSSGELF
TRBV2	TRBJ1-2	ASRETSNGYT
TRBV7-3	TRBJ2-2	ASSSLQGPSGELF
TRBV28	TRBJ2-7	ASSYGVGEQY
TRBV6-5	TRBJ2-7	ASSYLTSGKYEQY